The next 9 T cell receptor beta chains were all read from a single sample in a study of OX40 agonist ivuxolimab in advanced cancers. Method: immunoSEQ multiplex PCR; TCRdb's copy keeps in-frame clones and lacks some. The sample has about 61,000 clones; 92% are singletons. This specimen consisted of CD4+ or CD8+ T cells sorted from blood, obtained in a trial of the OX40 agonist ivuxolimab. All receptors derive from an adult with an advanced solid tumor such as melanoma, head and neck, liver or kidney cancer.

The rearrangement uses TRBV4-1 and TRBJ2-3; no definite D call. The CDR3 loop spans 12 amino acids. Germline CDR1 reads MGHRA; CDR2 reads YSYEKL. V lost 4 bases to trimming and J lost 5 bases, with 7 bases between them. The CDR3 loop reads CASSRHGDTQYF. CDR3 DNA sequence: TGCGCCAGCAGCCGCCATGGAGATACGCAGTATTTT.

The chain is built from TRBV30 and TRBJ1-1; D might be TRBD1 (6 bases). Trimming stripped 6 bases from V and 4 bases from J, with 12 bases between. Per the germline V gene, CDR1 is GTSNPN and CDR2 is SVGIG (reference sequence). The CDR3 spans 12 residues. Here the CDR3 reads CACPWGPTEAFF. DNA of the CDR3: TGTGCCTGCCCGTGGGGGCCCACTGAAGCTTTCTTT.

The V call is TRBV30, the J call TRBJ2-7; 12 bases match TRBD2. V was clipped by 8 bases and J by 4 bases; unmatched bases: 9. Per germline, CDR1 GTSNPN and CDR2 SVGIG (reference sequence). The CDR3 covers 14 residues. DNA for the CDR3: TGTGCCGGGCGGACTAGCGGGGAATATTACGAGCAGTACTTC. This codes for CAGRTSGEYYEQYF.

The chain couples TRBV25-1 to TRBJ2-5; a possible D gene is TRBD1 (6 bases). Trimming took off 4 bases at V and 2 bases at J, with 11 bases between the two ends. Germline V gene data show CDR1 as MGHDK and CDR2 as SYGVNS. The CDR3 is 14 residues long. CDR3 nucleotide sequence: TGTGCCAGCAGTGGTCGGACAGAACAAGAGACCCAGTACTTC. It encodes CASSGRTEQETQYF.

The chain joins TRBV6-5 to TRBJ2-2; no firm D call. The CDR3 covers 14 residues. Per germline, CDR1 MNHEY and CDR2 SVGAGI. Trimming left V 4 bases short and J 1 base short, with 7 bases between. The CDR3 is CASSSWGNTGELFF. For the CDR3, the DNA is TGTGCCAGCAGTTCCTGGGGGAACACCGGGGAGCTGTTTTTT.

This clone was recorded only once. The rearrangement uses TRBV4-1 and TRBJ2-1; D is uncertain. The germline V and J ends were trimmed by 2 bases and 0 bases, with 5 bases remaining between them. Germline assignment: CDR1 MGHRA and CDR2 YSYEKL. The CDR3 has 14 amino acids. The CDR3 DNA reads TGCGCCAGCAGCCAACGCAGCTCCTACAATGAGCAGTTCTTC. Protein product: CASSQRSSYNEQFF.

The chain links TRBV6-5 to TRBJ1-1, with D perhaps TRBD1 (5 bases). The germline CDR1 and CDR2 sequences are MNHEY and SVGAGI. The CDR3 is 14 amino acids. V lost 5 bases and J 1 base, leaving 11 bases between the germline ends. In DNA, the CDR3 is TGTGCCAGCAGTAACGTTGGGGGGAACACTGAAGCTTTCTTT. It encodes CASSNVGGNTEAFF.

This clone was seen once. The chain has TRBV28 and TRBJ2-7; the D gene is possibly TRBD1 (5 bases). In germline, CDR1 is MDHEN, CDR2 SYDVKM. The V end lost 8 bases, the J end lost 0 bases, and 11 bases lay between the germline ends. The CDR3 length is 13 residues. The CDR3, as DNA: TGTGCCAGCTCCTGGCAGGGCTCCTACGAGCAGTACGTC. It is translated as CASSWQGSYEQYV.

The CDR3 nucleotides are TGTGCCATTCCCGGGACTACCTACAATGAGCAGTTCTTC. Protein: CAIPGTTYNEQFF. This chain connects TRBV28 to TRBJ2-1; 7 bases line up with TRBD2. The CDR3 covers 13 residues. Germline loops: CDR1 MDHEN, CDR2 SYDVKM. The junction had 5 bases not matched to a gene; V was cut back by 10 bases and J by 2 bases.